A selection of T cell receptor beta chains follows, all from one sample in a study of identical twins. TCRdb itself ran the 5' RACE reads through MiXCR, one entry per CDR3 protein. The table records 600,000 to 850,000 distinct CDR3 sequences, about 20% of them present only once. This sample also appeared in a second study, on T cells expressing NK-cell markers.

Sequencing was carried out using PBMCs. These receptors came from a young woman in good health. Each CDR3 is given with its conserved first and last residue. A D gene is named only where the DNA matches it firmly. The size entry is marked missing in some rows and otherwise reads once, few, many or a size class.

d_call	j_call	v_call	clone_size	cdr3_aa	cdr3_nt
NA	TRBJ1-2	TRBV7-2	few	CASSPSAGAYGYTF	TGTGCCAGCAGCCCCAGTGCAGGAGCTTATGGCTACACCTTC
NA	TRBJ2-2	TRBV5-5	NA	CASSLDILALNTGELFF	TGTGCCAGCAGCTTGGATATATTAGCGCTGAACACCGGGGAGCTGTTTTTT
NA	TRBJ2-1	TRBV5-5	NA	CASSFGSVNPYNEQFF	TGTGCCAGCAGCTTTGGGAGCGTCAATCCCTACAATGAGCAGTTCTTC
NA	TRBJ2-3	TRBV5-1	NA	CASSLDIATQYF	TGCGCCAGCAGCTTGGACATAGCAACGCAGTATTTT
NA	TRBJ2-1	TRBV30	NA	CAWSVLRQQFF	TGTGCCTGGAGTGTCCTACGGCAGCAGTTCTTC
TRBD1	TRBJ1-5	TRBV7-9	NA	CASSQTGGSYNQPQHF	TGTGCCAGCAGCCAAACAGGGGGATCGTACAATCAGCCCCAGCATTTT
NA	TRBJ2-7	TRBV12-3/TRBV12-4	NA	CASSLDTIAPYEQYF	TGTGCCAGCAGTTTAGACACCATTGCCCCCTACGAGCAGTACTTC
TRBD1	TRBJ2-3	TRBV5-1	few	CASSLKAGTGVPDTQYF	TGCGCCAGCAGCTTGAAAGCCGGGACAGGGGTCCCAGATACGCAGTATTTT
TRBD2	TRBJ2-1	TRBV10-1	NA	CASSENPQVAGPYNEQFF	TGCGCCAGCAGTGAAAACCCCCAGGTAGCGGGACCCTACAATGAGCAGTTCTTC
NA	TRBJ1-4	TRBV5-1	NA	CASSYGGRDEKLFF	TGCGCCAGCAGCTACGGGGGGCGCGATGAAAAACTGTTTTTT
NA	TRBJ2-5	TRBV5-1	NA	CASSLSDQETQYF	TGCGCCAGCAGCTTGTCTGATCAAGAGACCCAGTACTTC
NA	TRBJ2-7	TRBV10-3	NA	CAISETPSAAGTSSYEQYF	TGTGCCATCAGTGAGACGCCATCCGCTGCGGGAACGAGCTCCTACGAGCAGTACTTC
TRBD2	TRBJ2-3	TRBV10-3	NA	CAISNLTSGRTDTQYF	TGTGCCATCAGTAATCTTACTAGCGGGAGAACAGATACGCAGTATTTT
TRBD2	TRBJ2-1	TRBV9	NA	CASSFTSGRAGNEQFF	TGTGCCAGCAGCTTTACTAGCGGGAGGGCCGGGAATGAGCAGTTCTTC
TRBD2	TRBJ2-7	TRBV12-3/TRBV12-4	few	CASKLAGRYEQYF	TGTGCCAGCAAATTAGCGGGGCGATACGAGCAGTACTTC
TRBD1	TRBJ2-1	TRBV9	NA	CASSASTGTGAYNEQFF	TGTGCCAGCAGCGCCTCCACCGGGACAGGGGCCTACAATGAGCAGTTCTTC
NA	TRBJ1-4	TRBV7-2	NA	CASSRQVPNEKLFF	TGTGCCAGCAGCAGACAGGTCCCTAATGAAAAACTGTTTTTT
NA	TRBJ2-1	TRBV5-1	NA	CASSLVPGSSYNEQFF	TGCGCCAGCAGCTTGGTTCCCGGGAGCTCCTACAATGAGCAGTTCTTC
TRBD2	TRBJ2-1	TRBV20-1	few	CSATSGGGPGSYNEQFF	TGCAGTGCTACGAGCGGGGGGGGCCCAGGATCCTACAATGAGCAGTTCTTC
NA	TRBJ2-3	TRBV7-9	few	CASSSTKGGNTDTQYF	TGTGCCAGCAGCTCGACCAAGGGGGGGAACACAGATACGCAGTATTTT
NA	TRBJ1-3	TRBV12-3/TRBV12-4	few	CASSPYPSRRLLSGNTIYF	TGTGCCAGCAGTCCATATCCTTCAAGGAGACTCCTCTCTGGAAACACCATATATTTT
NA	TRBJ2-1	TRBV4-1	few	CASSPSNNEQFF	TGCGCCAGCAGCCCGAGTAACAATGAGCAGTTCTTC
NA	TRBJ2-3	TRBV11-2	NA	CASRHITDTQYF	TGTGCCAGCCGACACATCACAGATACGCAGTATTTT
NA	TRBJ1-1	TRBV12-3/TRBV12-4	NA	CASGKSVPEAFF	TGTGCCAGCGGAAAGTCTGTGCCTGAAGCTTTCTTT
NA	TRBJ1-1	TRBV5-8	NA	CASSYRSTEAFF	TGTGCCAGCAGCTACCGGTCCACTGAAGCTTTCTTT
NA	TRBJ2-7	TRBV6-9	NA	CASLQGPLDEQYF	TGTGCCAGTTTACAGGGACCCTTGGACGAGCAGTACTTC
TRBD2	TRBJ2-7	TRBV7-8	NA	CASSVGGGYEQYF	TGTGCCAGCAGCGTCGGGGGGGGCTACGAGCAGTACTTC
NA	TRBJ2-7	TRBV9	few	CASSVAGVGVNEQYF	TGTGCCAGCAGCGTAGCCGGGGTTGGGGTTAACGAGCAGTACTTC
NA	TRBJ2-4	TRBV5-1	NA	CASSVGTLGENIQYF	TGCGCCAGCAGCGTGGGGACCCTAGGGGAAAACATTCAGTACTTC
NA	TRBJ1-2	TRBV29-1	NA	CSVEDAGPYGYTF	TGCAGCGTTGAAGATGCGGGGCCCTATGGCTACACCTTC
TRBD2	TRBJ2-3	TRBV29-1	NA	CSVEKRGTNTDTQYF	TGCAGCGTGGAGAAGCGGGGCACAAACACAGATACGCAGTATTTT
NA	TRBJ2-3	TRBV18	NA	CASSPNSGDTQYF	TGTGCCAGCTCACCAAATAGCGGAGATACGCAGTATTTT
TRBD2	TRBJ2-7	TRBV20-1	NA	CSASTSLAGAQEQYF	TGCAGTGCTAGCACCAGCCTAGCGGGAGCTCAAGAGCAGTACTTC
NA	TRBJ1-1	TRBV5-6	few	CASSLRFEAFF	TGTGCCAGCAGCTTACGGTTTGAAGCTTTCTTT
TRBD2	TRBJ2-7	TRBV7-9	NA	CASSLPTTGTSHEQYF	TGTGCCAGCAGCTTACCTACAACCGGGACTAGTCACGAGCAGTACTTC